Listed below are T cell receptor beta chains from one sample, sequenced in a study of glioma-infiltrating T cells. In TCRdb, the multiplex PCR reads were re-called with MiXCR into one record per CDR3 protein. Among 150,000 or so distinct CDR3 sequences listed, around 40% were seen once. The material sequenced was glioma tissue, nonneoplastic brain tissue, or PBMCs (not recorded which). These receptors all stem from a human donor with low-grade glioma or glioblastoma, undergoing nonglioma brain surgery, or in good health (not recorded which). Both conserved end residues are part of each CDR3. A D gene is named only where the DNA matches it firmly.

v_gene: TRBV6-1; d_gene: -; CDR3aa: CASSFQGGGTEAFF
v_gene: TRBV20-1; d_gene: -; CDR3aa: CSARRDGTELF
v_gene: TRBV4-3; d_gene: -; CDR3aa: CASSQDVVGTDTQYF
v_gene: TRBV20-1; d_gene: -; CDR3aa: CSARPLYKTQYF
v_gene: TRBV6-1; d_gene: -; CDR3aa: CASSVRRAHEQYF
v_gene: TRBV6-4; d_gene: TRBD2; CDR3aa: CASSTSGGTNEQFF
v_gene: TRBV20-1; d_gene: -; CDR3aa: CSASIGQPLAQYF
v_gene: TRBV6-1; d_gene: -; CDR3aa: CASSSKTDLYEQYF
v_gene: TRBV20-1; d_gene: -; CDR3aa: CSAASPAEGYTF
v_gene: TRBV6-1; d_gene: TRBD2; CDR3aa: CASSSGAGRAYNEQFF
v_gene: TRBV6-1; d_gene: -; CDR3aa: CASRVEGARNEQFF
v_gene: TRBV20-1; d_gene: -; CDR3aa: CSETTASGETQYF
v_gene: TRBV20-1; d_gene: -; CDR3aa: CSARRPDTEAFF
v_gene: TRBV6-2/TRBV6-3; d_gene: -; CDR3aa: CASSYFEVVTDTQYF
v_gene: TRBV10-2; d_gene: -; CDR3aa: CASSDSDSNQPQHF
v_gene: TRBV20-1; d_gene: -; CDR3aa: CSASAGANTEAFF
v_gene: TRBV20-1; d_gene: TRBD2; CDR3aa: CSARVAGAMETQYF
v_gene: TRBV20-1; d_gene: TRBD2; CDR3aa: CSASGTSDITDTQYF
v_gene: TRBV3-1; d_gene: -; CDR3aa: CASSQNGDEQFF
v_gene: TRBV15; d_gene: TRBD2; CDR3aa: CATGTSGYSYEQYF
v_gene: TRBV7-9; d_gene: -; CDR3aa: CASSLAQAGYHGYTF
v_gene: TRBV6-2/TRBV6-3; d_gene: TRBD2; CDR3aa: CASSLIPLLAGRLGEQFF
v_gene: TRBV28; d_gene: -; CDR3aa: CASSLWTGYEQYF
v_gene: TRBV6-6; d_gene: TRBD2; CDR3aa: CASSESGRPYNEQFF
v_gene: TRBV6-1; d_gene: -; CDR3aa: CASTGLRDRYTEAFF
v_gene: TRBV19; d_gene: TRBD2; CDR3aa: CASSMSASGNYEQYF
v_gene: TRBV6-6; d_gene: -; CDR3aa: CASSYSAGELFF
v_gene: TRBV7-2; d_gene: TRBD2; CDR3aa: CASSDAGGRGDTQYF
v_gene: TRBV4-3; d_gene: TRBD2; CDR3aa: CASSRSGGQETQYF
v_gene: TRBV4-1; d_gene: -; CDR3aa: CASSLASGQTDTQYF
v_gene: TRBV12-3/TRBV12-4; d_gene: TRBD1; CDR3aa: CASTIGTGREKLFF